These T cell receptor beta chains were read from a single sample in a study of cytomegalovirus exposure and HLA in healthy donors. TCRdb's copy holds only in-frame clones and misses some; the assay was immunoSEQ multiplex PCR. The table records fewer than 110,000 clones, roughly 77% of them present only once. The sample taken for sequencing was PBMCs. These receptors all stem from a woman between 18 and 29 years old in good health and CMV-seropositive. Both conserved end residues are part of each CDR3. The D gene is left open where the match is weak. Part of the rows lack a size; the others show once, few, many or a class for expanded clones.

CDR3	DNA	V	J	D	size
CASSPREGPREVNEQFF	TGCGCCAGCAGCCCCCGGGAGGGCCCCCGCGAGGTGAATGAGCAGTTCTTC	TRBV5-1	TRBJ2-1	TRBD2	NA
CASSEAGGGPYGYTF	TGTGCCAGCAGTGAAGCGGGCGGGGGCCCGTATGGCTACACCTTC	TRBV6-1	TRBJ1-2	NA	NA
CASSYSEVARETQYF	TGTGCCAGCAGTTACTCCGAGGTTGCCCGAGAGACCCAGTACTTC	TRBV6-5	TRBJ2-5	NA	NA
CASSITSGFYNEQFF	TGTGCCAGCAGCATTACTAGCGGGTTTTACAATGAGCAGTTCTTC	TRBV7-9	TRBJ2-1	TRBD2	NA
CASSSDRGAQFF	TGTGCCAGCAGCTCGGACAGGGGGGCCCAGTTCTTC	TRBV7-3	TRBJ2-1	TRBD1	NA
CASSQGAGGPYEQYF	TGTGCCAGCAGCCAAGGGGCGGGGGGCCCCTACGAGCAGTACTTC	TRBV4-2	TRBJ2-7	TRBD2	NA
CASSQHQNSYEQYF	TGCGCCAGCAGCCAGCACCAGAACTCCTACGAGCAGTACTTC	TRBV4-1	TRBJ2-7	NA	NA
CASEGAYYEQYF	TGTGCCAGCGAGGGCGCATACTACGAGCAGTACTTC	TRBV2	TRBJ2-7	NA	NA
CASSLAHRGVTEAFF	TGTGCCAGCAGCTTAGCGCACAGGGGTGTCACTGAAGCTTTCTTT	TRBV11-2	TRBJ1-1	TRBD1	NA
CASSQAGGGYTF	TGTGCCAGCAGCCAAGCCGGGGGGGGCTACACCTTC	TRBV14	TRBJ1-2	NA	NA
CASSPLGQGGSEQYF	TGTGCCAGCAGCCCCCTTGGACAGGGGGGTTCCGAGCAGTACTTC	TRBV27	TRBJ2-7	TRBD1	NA
CASSLGGTGDTEAFF	TGTGCCAGCAGTTTAGGGGGGACTGGGGACACTGAAGCTTTCTTT	TRBV28	TRBJ1-1	NA	NA
CASTGGPTGELFF	TGTGCCAGCACAGGGGGCCCCACCGGGGAGCTGTTTTTT	TRBV6-1	TRBJ2-2	TRBD1	once
CASSLSLAHTGELFF	TGTGCCAGCAGCCTGTCTCTAGCGCACACCGGGGAGCTGTTTTTT	TRBV2	TRBJ2-2	NA	NA
CASSSGPGGNQPQHF	TGTGCCAGCAGCTCGGGACCGGGAGGGAATCAGCCCCAGCATTTT	TRBV13	TRBJ1-5	NA	once
CASSPRQLNTEAFF	TGTGCCAGCAGCCCGAGACAGCTAAACACTGAAGCTTTCTTT	TRBV7-9	TRBJ1-1	NA	NA
CASSAPTSGRADEQFF	TGTGCCAGCAGCGCCCCGACTAGCGGGAGGGCCGATGAGCAGTTCTTC	TRBV9	TRBJ2-1	TRBD2	few
CASSGWGTETNTGELFF	TGTGCCAGCAGTGGCTGGGGGACAGAGACGAACACCGGGGAGCTGTTTTTT	TRBV25-1	TRBJ2-2	TRBD1	NA
CAISEGREVKFF	TGTGCCATCAGTGAGGGGAGGGAAGTAAAGTTCTTC	TRBV10-3	TRBJ2-1	TRBD2	NA
CASSEWRGSYEQYF	TGTGCCAGCAGTGAATGGCGGGGCTCCTACGAGCAGTACTTC	TRBV25-1	TRBJ2-7	NA	NA
CASSGQGGDNQPQHF	TGTGCCAGCTCTGGACAGGGGGGAGATAATCAGCCCCAGCATTTT	TRBV18	TRBJ1-5	TRBD1	once
CASSSLRTGLSYEQYF	TGTGCCAGCAGCTCCCTAAGGACAGGGCTCTCCTACGAGCAGTACTTC	TRBV11-2	TRBJ2-7	TRBD1	NA
CASSYSTGIYGYTF	TGTGCCAGCAGTTACTCGACAGGGATCTATGGCTACACCTTC	TRBV6-5	TRBJ1-2	TRBD1	NA
CASSEGQAGYGYTF	TGTGCCAGCAGTGAGGGACAGGCGGGCTATGGCTACACCTTC	TRBV6-1	TRBJ1-2	TRBD1	NA
CASSYYRVNSPLHF	TGTGCCAGCAGCTACTACCGTGTAAATTCACCCCTCCACTTT	TRBV5-6	TRBJ1-6	NA	NA
CASSSADRVTDTQYF	TGCGCCAGCAGCTCGGCGGACAGGGTTACAGATACGCAGTATTTT	TRBV5-1	TRBJ2-3	TRBD1	NA
CASSLGLAGKPQETQYF	TGCGCCAGCAGCTTGGGACTAGCGGGGAAACCTCAAGAGACCCAGTACTTC	TRBV5-1	TRBJ2-5	TRBD2	NA
CAWSDGASYEQYF	TGTGCCTGGAGTGACGGTGCCTCCTACGAGCAGTACTTC	TRBV30	TRBJ2-7	NA	NA
CSVQARRTSSYEQYF	TGCAGCGTTCAGGCCAGGAGGACCTCCTCCTACGAGCAGTACTTC	TRBV29-1	TRBJ2-7	NA	NA
CASSLEFGWRHEQYF	TGCGCCAGCAGCTTGGAGTTTGGCTGGAGGCACGAGCAGTACTTC	TRBV5-1	TRBJ2-7	NA	NA
CASSLERGQDTGELFF	TGTGCCAGCAGCTTGGAAAGGGGGCAGGACACCGGGGAGCTGTTTTTT	TRBV5-4	TRBJ2-2	TRBD1	few
CASSLEGGTDTQYF	TGCGCCAGCAGCTTGGAAGGGGGCACAGATACGCAGTATTTT	TRBV5-1	TRBJ2-3	NA	NA
CASSYGGTANEKLFF	TGTGCCAGCAGTTACGGTGGCACAGCTAATGAAAAACTGTTTTTT	TRBV6-5	TRBJ1-4	NA	few
CASSRIQGSSYNSPLHF	TGTGCCAGCAGTCGAATCCAGGGGAGCTCCTATAATTCACCCCTCCACTTT	TRBV11-2	TRBJ1-6	NA	once
CASSGEGGLAGKGDEQFF	TGTGCCAGCAGCGGAGAGGGGGGTTTAGCGGGTAAAGGTGATGAGCAGTTCTTC	TRBV9	TRBJ2-1	NA	NA
CASVGGPNYGYTF	TGTGCCAGCGTTGGCGGGCCGAACTATGGCTACACCTTC	TRBV25-1	TRBJ1-2	NA	NA
CASSIYGTASEDTQYF	TGTGCCAGTAGTATTTACGGGACAGCTAGTGAAGATACGCAGTATTTT	TRBV19	TRBJ2-3	TRBD1	once
CASSQDAEPQHF	TGTGCCAGCAGCCAAGACGCGGAGCCCCAGCATTTT	TRBV14	TRBJ1-5	NA	NA
CASSLGWQGNRYEQYF	TGTGCCAGCAGCTTAGGTTGGCAGGGGAATAGGTACGAGCAGTACTTC	TRBV7-8	TRBJ2-7	NA	once
CAWTDRVYEQYF	TGTGCCTGGACCGACAGGGTCTACGAGCAGTACTTC	TRBV30	TRBJ2-7	TRBD1	once
CSVEAGRRMFF	TGCAGCGTTGAAGCAGGCCGGAGGATGTTTTTT	TRBV29-1	TRBJ1-4	NA	NA
CSVEESAGVRHTQYF	TGCAGCGTTGAAGAGTCGGCGGGAGTTCGCCATACGCAGTATTTT	TRBV29-1	TRBJ2-3	TRBD2	NA
CASSSVINYGYTF	TGTGCCAGCAGCTCTGTTATCAACTATGGCTACACCTTC	TRBV7-9	TRBJ1-2	NA	few
CASSGRGSYSSYEQYF	TGTGCCAGCAGCGGGCGGGGGTCTTACTCCTCCTACGAGCAGTACTTC	TRBV7-2	TRBJ2-7	TRBD2	NA
CASSPRRGSGNTIYF	TGTGCCAGCAGTCCTCGGAGAGGTTCTGGAAACACCATATATTTT	TRBV28	TRBJ1-3	NA	NA
CASSRGQPLAGELFF	TGTGCCAGCAGTCGGGGACAGCCCCTCGCCGGGGAGCTGTTTTTT	TRBV2	TRBJ2-2	TRBD1	NA
CASSNLEKLFF	TGTGCCAGCAGCAACTTGGAAAAACTGTTTTTT	TRBV21-1	TRBJ1-4	NA	NA
CASGGGQNTEAFF	TGCGCCAGCGGGGGAGGGCAGAACACTGAAGCTTTCTTT	TRBV5-1	TRBJ1-1	NA	NA
CASSPYSGELFF	TGTGCCAGCAGCCCCTATTCCGGGGAGCTGTTTTTT	TRBV28	TRBJ2-2	NA	NA
CASSDRGYPREKLFF	TGTGCCAGCAGTGACAGGGGCTACCCGCGCGAAAAACTGTTTTTT	TRBV2	TRBJ1-4	NA	once
CASSASGEYNEQFF	TGTGCCAGCAGTGCGAGCGGGGAATACAATGAGCAGTTCTTC	TRBV6-4	TRBJ2-1	TRBD2	NA
CASSFRLWDRVAYEQYF	TGTGCCAGCAGCTTTAGGTTGTGGGACAGGGTGGCCTACGAGCAGTACTTC	TRBV11-3	TRBJ2-7	TRBD1	NA
CASSQQNQPQHF	TGTGCCAGCAGCCAACAAAATCAGCCCCAGCATTTT	TRBV4-2	TRBJ1-5	NA	few